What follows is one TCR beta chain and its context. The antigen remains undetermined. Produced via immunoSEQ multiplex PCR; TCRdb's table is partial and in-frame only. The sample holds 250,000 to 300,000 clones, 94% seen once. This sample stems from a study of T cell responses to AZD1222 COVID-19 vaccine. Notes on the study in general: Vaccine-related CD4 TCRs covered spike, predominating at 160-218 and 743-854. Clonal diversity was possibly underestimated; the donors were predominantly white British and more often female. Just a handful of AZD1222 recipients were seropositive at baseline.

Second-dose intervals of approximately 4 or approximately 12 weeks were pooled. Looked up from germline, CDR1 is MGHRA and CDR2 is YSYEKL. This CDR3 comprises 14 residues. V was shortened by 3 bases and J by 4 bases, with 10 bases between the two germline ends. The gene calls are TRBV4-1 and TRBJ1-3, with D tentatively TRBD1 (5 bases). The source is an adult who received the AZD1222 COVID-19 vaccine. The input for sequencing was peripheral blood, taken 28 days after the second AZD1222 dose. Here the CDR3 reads CASSHPGRGNTIYF. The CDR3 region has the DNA TGCGCCAGCAGCCATCCGGGGCGAGGAAACACCATATATTTT.